The rows below give T cell receptor beta chains drawn from one sample of a study of blood T cell repertoires in COVID-19. Sequencing used immunoSEQ multiplex PCR; TCRdb keeps in-frame clones, though not all of them. Among 54,000 or so clones listed, 80% to 85% were seen once. Sequenced: peripheral blood. These receptors all come from a woman aged 55-69 years with acute or convalescent COVID-19. Each CDR3 is given with its conserved first and last residue. Each record gives: J gene, V gene, CDR3 length, CDR3 protein.

>TRBJ1-1|TRBV28|17
CASKGTAGSEGHTEAFF
>TRBJ1-1|TRBV30|14
CAWSVPSGGGRAFF
>TRBJ1-4|TRBV9|15
CASSVEGTGREKLFF
>TRBJ2-1|TRBV28|16
CASSLSSGSSYNEQFF
>TRBJ2-7|TRBV3-1/TRBV3-2|13
CASSRQGTYEQYF
>TRBJ1-3|TRBV12-3/TRBV12-4|13
CASSLSEGNTIYF
>TRBJ2-5|TRBV30|15
CAWSSPGQGSETQYF
>TRBJ2-7|TRBV6-5|15
CASRGTSTHSYEQYF
>TRBJ1-1|TRBV28|13
CASSTPGNTEAFF
>TRBJ2-2|TRBV6-2/TRBV6-3|16
CASSYTGGANTGELFF
>TRBJ1-1|TRBV5-1|18
CASSFQVGQGPESTEAFF
>TRBJ1-1|TRBV7-2|14
CASSTGQGATEAFF
>TRBJ1-2|TRBV7-3|13
CASSPSGDYGYTF
>TRBJ2-7|TRBV30|16
CAWSGLSSPTRGEQYF
>TRBJ1-6|TRBV28|15
CASSFEGRIYSPLHF